Each of the 9 T cell receptor beta chains below was sequenced from the same sample in a study of T cell changes during pregnancy in multiple sclerosis. Measured with immunoSEQ multiplex PCR; TCRdb has only the in-frame clones, and not every one. The sample gives about 70,000 clones, 90% to 95% of which show up once; approximately 2% is in the top ten. The source material was peripheral blood, sampled in the second trimester of pregnancy. The receptor set was obtained from a female donor in good health, enrolled as a control in a pregnancy study.

The V gene is TRBV7-9, the J gene TRBJ1-1; 7 positions match TRBD1. The CDR3 loop spans 15 amino acids. The V and J ends lost 5 bases and 0 bases, in that order; junction bases with no gene match: 6. Germline V lookup: CDR1 SEHNR, CDR2 FQNEAQ (reference sequence). The CDR3 region has the DNA TGTGCCAGCAGCCGCCTGACAGGGATGAACACTGAAGCTTTCTTT. It encodes CASSRLTGMNTEAFF.

This rearrangement joins TRBV6-1 to TRBJ2-7; TRBD1 aligns across 7 bases. Germline V gene data show CDR1 as MNHNS and CDR2 as SASEGT. There are 14 residues in the CDR3. V lost 8 bases and J lost 7; bases outside the gene matches: 14. This CDR3 reads CASREQGLQWEQYF. The DNA of the CDR3 is TGTGCCAGCCGAGAACAGGGGCTACAATGGGAGCAGTACTTC.

The rearrangement joins TRBV7-9 to TRBJ2-3; D uncertain. CDR3 size: 13 residues. V lost 5 bases to trimming and J lost 4 bases, with 10 bases between them. Germline V lookup: CDR1 SEHNR, CDR2 FQNEAQ (reference sequence). The CDR3 nucleotides read TGTGCCAGCAGCGGCCAGGTGGCAGATACGCAGTATTTT. This sequence encodes CASSGQVADTQYF.

The CDR3 sequence: CASSLVLASYEQYF. CDR3 in DNA: TGCGCCAGCAGCTTGGTACTAGCCTCCTACGAGCAGTACTTC. This chain uses TRBV5-1 with TRBJ2-7; weak D call: TRBD2 (6 bases). Trimming took 0 bases from V and 0 from J, leaving 7 bases between them. The CDR3 contains 14 residues. CDR1 and CDR2 (germline): SGHRS, YFSETQ.

V is TRBV5-1 and J is TRBJ2-1, with 8 bases fitting TRBD1. Germline loops: CDR1 SGHRS, CDR2 YFSETQ. This CDR3 has 16 amino acids. V shed 4 bases, J shed 0 bases, and the junction held 6 bases outside the gene matches. As DNA, the CDR3 is TGCGCCAGCAGCCTAGGACAGGGAAGCTCCTACAATGAGCAGTTCTTC. It translates to CASSLGQGSSYNEQFF. The variable domain in full, with the rest retrieved from reference TRBV5-1 and TRBJ2-1, is KAGVTQTPRYLIKTRGQQVTLSCSPISGHRSVSWYQQTPGQGLQFLFEYFSETQRNKGNFPGRFSGRQFSNSRSEMNVSTLELGDSALYLCASSLGQGSSYNEQFFGPGTRLTVL.

The chain recombines TRBV29-1 with TRBJ1-3; 9 bases agree with TRBD1. Germline V gives CDR1 SQVTM, CDR2 ANQGSEA. V lost 4 bases to trimming and J lost 4 bases; unmatched junction nucleotides: 14. The CDR3 length is 17 residues. The CDR3 region has the DNA TGCAGCGTTGTTTCCCCTCCGGGACAGGGTGAAGGAAACACCATATATTTT. Translation: CSVVSPPGQGEGNTIYF. The full variable domain, its missing parts supplied by reference TRBV29-1 and TRBJ1-3, is SAVISQKPSRDICQRGTSLTIQCQVDSQVTMMFWYRQQPGQSLTLIATANQGSEATYESGFVIDKFPISRPNLTFSTLTVSNMSPEDSSIYLCSVVSPPGQGEGNTIYFGEGSWLTVV.

As DNA, the CDR3 is TGTGCCAGCAGCCGCCGGGGGGGGCTGAACACTGAAGCTTTCTTT. This sequence encodes CASSRRGGLNTEAFF. The chain couples TRBV7-2 to TRBJ1-1; possibly TRBD1 for D (6 bases). The V gene lost 5 bases and the J gene lost 0 bases, with 13 bases spanning the gap. The CDR3 covers 15 residues. CDR1 and CDR2 from the germline V gene are SGHTA and FQGNSA.

This clone was picked up a small number of times. The chain employs TRBV6-6 and TRBJ2-4, with 7 bases identical to TRBD2. The CDR3 extends over 14 amino acids. V lost 11 bases and J lost 8; bases outside the gene matches: 15. Germline CDR1 reads MNHNY; CDR2 reads SVGAGI (reference sequence). In DNA, the CDR3 is TGTGCCGGGGGAGGGGCGTCCAATGGGGACATTCAGTACTTC. This encodes CAGGGASNGDIQYF.

The rearrangement links TRBV14 to TRBJ2-5, with 9 positions matching TRBD2. Losses at the gene ends were 1 base for V and 5 bases for J; bases not matched to a gene: 11. CDR3 length equals 17 residues. Germline V gene data show CDR1 as SGHDN and CDR2 as FVKESK. CDR3 DNA: TGTGCCAGCAGCCAAGGAGGAGCGGGGGGACTCCGGGAGACCCAGTACTTC. Protein: CASSQGGAGGLRETQYF.